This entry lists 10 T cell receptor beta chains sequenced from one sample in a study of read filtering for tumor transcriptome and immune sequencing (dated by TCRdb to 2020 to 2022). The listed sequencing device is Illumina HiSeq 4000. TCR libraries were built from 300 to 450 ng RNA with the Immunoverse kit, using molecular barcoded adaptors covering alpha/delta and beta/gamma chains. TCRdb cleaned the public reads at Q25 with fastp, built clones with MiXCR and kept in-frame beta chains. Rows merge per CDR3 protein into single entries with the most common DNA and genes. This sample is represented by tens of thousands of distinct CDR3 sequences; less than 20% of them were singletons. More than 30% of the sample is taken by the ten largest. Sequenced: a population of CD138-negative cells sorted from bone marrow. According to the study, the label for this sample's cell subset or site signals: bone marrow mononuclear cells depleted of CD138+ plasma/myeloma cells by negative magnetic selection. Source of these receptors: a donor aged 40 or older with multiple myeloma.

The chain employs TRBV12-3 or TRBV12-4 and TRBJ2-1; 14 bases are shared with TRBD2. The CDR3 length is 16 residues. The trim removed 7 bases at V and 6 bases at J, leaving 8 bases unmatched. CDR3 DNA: TGTGCCAGCACCCGACTAGCGGGAGGGCCCCGCAATGAGCAGTTCTTC. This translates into CASTRLAGGPRNEQFF.

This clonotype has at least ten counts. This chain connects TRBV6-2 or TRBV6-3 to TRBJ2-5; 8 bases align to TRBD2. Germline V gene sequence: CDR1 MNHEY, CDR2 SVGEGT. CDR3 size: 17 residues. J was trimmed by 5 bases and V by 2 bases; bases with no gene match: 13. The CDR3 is CASSYGQPGLVWETQYF. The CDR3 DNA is TGTGCCAGCAGTTACGGACAGCCGGGACTAGTATGGGAGACCCAGTACTTC.

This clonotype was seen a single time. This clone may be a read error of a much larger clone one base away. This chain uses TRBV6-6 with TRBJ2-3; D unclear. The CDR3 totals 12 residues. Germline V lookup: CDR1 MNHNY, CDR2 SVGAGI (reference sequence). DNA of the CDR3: TGTGCCAGCAGTCACTCATCGGATACGCAGTATTTT. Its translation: CASSHSSDTQYF.

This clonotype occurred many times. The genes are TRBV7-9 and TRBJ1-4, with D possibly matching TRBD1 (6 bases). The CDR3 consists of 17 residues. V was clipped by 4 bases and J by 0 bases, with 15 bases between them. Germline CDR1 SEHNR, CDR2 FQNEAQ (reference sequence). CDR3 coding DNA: TGTGCCAGCAGCTATCGGACAGAAAGCGCAACTAATGAAAAACTGTTTTTT. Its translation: CASSYRTESATNEKLFF.

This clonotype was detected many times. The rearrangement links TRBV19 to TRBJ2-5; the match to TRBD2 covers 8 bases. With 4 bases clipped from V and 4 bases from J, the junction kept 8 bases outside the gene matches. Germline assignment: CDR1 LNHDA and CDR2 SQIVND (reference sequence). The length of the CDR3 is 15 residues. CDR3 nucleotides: TGTGCCAGTAGTACGGGACTAGGTGTTGCAGAGACCCAGTACTTC. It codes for CASSTGLGVAETQYF.

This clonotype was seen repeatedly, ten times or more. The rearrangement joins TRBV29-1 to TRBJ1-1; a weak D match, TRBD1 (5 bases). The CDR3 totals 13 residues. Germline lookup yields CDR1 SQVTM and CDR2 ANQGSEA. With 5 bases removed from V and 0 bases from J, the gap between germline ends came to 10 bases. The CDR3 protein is CSVSTGMNTEAFF. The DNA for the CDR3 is TGCAGCGTTTCAACAGGTATGAACACTGAAGCTTTCTTT.

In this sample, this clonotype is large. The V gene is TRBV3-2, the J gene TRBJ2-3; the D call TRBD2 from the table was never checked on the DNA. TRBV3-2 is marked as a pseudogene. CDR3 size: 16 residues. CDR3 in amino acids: CASSARLAGNTDTQYF. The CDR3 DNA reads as TGTGCCAGCAGCGCTCGACTAGCGGGAAACACAGATACGCAGTATTTT.

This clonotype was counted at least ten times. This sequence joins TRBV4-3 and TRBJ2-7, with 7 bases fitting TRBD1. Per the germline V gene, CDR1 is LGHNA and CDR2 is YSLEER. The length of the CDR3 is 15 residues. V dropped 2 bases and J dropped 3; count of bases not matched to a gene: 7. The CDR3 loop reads CASSQFPTGIYEQYF. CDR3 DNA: TGCGCCAGCAGCCAATTCCCGACAGGGATCTACGAGCAGTACTTC.

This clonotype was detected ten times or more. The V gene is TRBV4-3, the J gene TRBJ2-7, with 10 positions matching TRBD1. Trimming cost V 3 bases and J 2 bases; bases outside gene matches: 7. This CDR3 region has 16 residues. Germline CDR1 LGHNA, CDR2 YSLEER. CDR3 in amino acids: CASSHSGTGAAYEQYF. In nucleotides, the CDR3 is TGCGCCAGCAGCCATTCAGGGACAGGGGCCGCCTACGAGCAGTACTTC.

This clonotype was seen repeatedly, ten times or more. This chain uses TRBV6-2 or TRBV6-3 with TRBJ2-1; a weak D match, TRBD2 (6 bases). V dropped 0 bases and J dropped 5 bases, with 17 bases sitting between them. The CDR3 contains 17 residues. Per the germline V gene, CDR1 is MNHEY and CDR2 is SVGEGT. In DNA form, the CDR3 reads TGTGCCAGCAGTTACTCCCCTTTTAGCGGTATGAACAATGAGCAGTTCTTC. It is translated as CASSYSPFSGMNNEQFF.